This TCR beta chain was captured by sequencing in a study of PD-1 blockade in classical Hodgkin lymphoma. As to time point: cycle 4 day 1 (C4D1), after five to seven weeks of nivolumab. Exposure to brentuximab vedotin varied, and each patient had relapsed following autologous stem cell transplantation. The ends were cut back, 5 bases at V and 7 bases at J, with 9 bases in the middle. This CDR3 spans 12 amino acids. The germline gives CDR1 SGHVS, CDR2 FNYEAQ. Findings of the study overall: Why the repertoires differ is still unclear, perhaps disease activity or prior therapy. Patients with a complete response exhibited baseline diversity comparable to newly diagnosed patients. The study found that TCR diversity rose significantly by C4D1 in CD4+ but not CD8+ cells. Individuals who commenced nivolumab within less than 1 year of ASCT were excluded.

This clone was seen a handful of times. Its specificity is unknown. Measured with immunoSEQ multiplex PCR; TCRdb has only the in-frame clones, and not every one. Of roughly 100,000 clones listed, approximately 89% were seen once; the top ten hold under 20%. The gene calls are TRBV7-6 and TRBJ2-1, with D unclear. The sequences come from peripheral blood mononuclear cells (PBMCs), collected before the fourth cycle of nivolumab. The sequence was collected from a human donor with classical Hodgkin lymphoma. This CDR3 reads CASSSSRNEQFF. For the CDR3, the DNA is TGTGCCAGCAGCAGTAGCAGGAATGAGCAGTTCTTC.